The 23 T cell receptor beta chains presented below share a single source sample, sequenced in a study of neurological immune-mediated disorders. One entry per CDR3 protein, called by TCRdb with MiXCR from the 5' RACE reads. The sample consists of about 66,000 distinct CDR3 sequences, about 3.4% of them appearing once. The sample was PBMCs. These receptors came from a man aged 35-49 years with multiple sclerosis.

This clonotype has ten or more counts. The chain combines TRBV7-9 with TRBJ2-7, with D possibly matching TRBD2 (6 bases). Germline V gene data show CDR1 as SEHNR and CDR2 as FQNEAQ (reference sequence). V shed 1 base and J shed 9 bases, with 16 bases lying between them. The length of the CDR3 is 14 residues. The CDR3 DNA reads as TGTGCCAGCAGCTTAGGGGCAGGGTGGGGGGTGCAGTACTTC. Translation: CASSLGAGWGVQYF.

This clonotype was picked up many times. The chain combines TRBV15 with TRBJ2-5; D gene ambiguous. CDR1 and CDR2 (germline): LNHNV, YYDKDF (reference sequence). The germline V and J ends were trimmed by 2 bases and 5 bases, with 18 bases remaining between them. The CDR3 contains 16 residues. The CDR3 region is CATSRIGSQKVETQYF. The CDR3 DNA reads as TGTGCCACCAGCAGAATAGGGTCCCAAAAGGTGGAGACCCAGTACTTC.

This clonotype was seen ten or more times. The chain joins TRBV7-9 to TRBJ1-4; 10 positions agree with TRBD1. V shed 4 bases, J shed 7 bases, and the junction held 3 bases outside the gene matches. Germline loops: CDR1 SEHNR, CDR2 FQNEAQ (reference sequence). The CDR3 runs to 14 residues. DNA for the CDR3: TGTGCCAGCAGCTCTCGGGACAGGGGTGAAAAACTGTTTTTT. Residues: CASSSRDRGEKLFF. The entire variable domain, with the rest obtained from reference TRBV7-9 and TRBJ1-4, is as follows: DTGVSQNPRHKITKRGQNVTFRCDPISEHNRLYWYRQTLGQGPEFLTYFQNEAQLEKSRLLSDRFSAERPKGSFSTLEIQRTEQGDSAMYLCASSSRDRGEKLFFGSGTQLSVL.

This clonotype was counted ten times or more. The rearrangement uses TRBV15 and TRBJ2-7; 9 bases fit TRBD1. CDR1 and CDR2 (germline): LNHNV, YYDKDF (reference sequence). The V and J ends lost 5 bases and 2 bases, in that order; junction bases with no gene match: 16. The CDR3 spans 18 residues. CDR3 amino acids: CATSGAHLPGQGAYEQYF. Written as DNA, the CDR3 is TGTGCCACCAGCGGAGCCCACCTACCGGGACAGGGCGCCTACGAGCAGTACTTC.

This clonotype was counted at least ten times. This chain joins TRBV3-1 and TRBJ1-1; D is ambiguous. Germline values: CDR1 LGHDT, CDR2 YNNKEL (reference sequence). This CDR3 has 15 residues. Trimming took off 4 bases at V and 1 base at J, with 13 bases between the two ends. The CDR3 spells CASSPLARGNTEAFF. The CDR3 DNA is TGTGCCAGCAGCCCTCTGGCCCGGGGGAACACTGAAGCTTTCTTT.

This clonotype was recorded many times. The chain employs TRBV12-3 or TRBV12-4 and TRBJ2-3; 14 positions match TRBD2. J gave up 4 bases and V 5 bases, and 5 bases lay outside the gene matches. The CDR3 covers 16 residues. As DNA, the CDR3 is TGTGCCAGCAGTCCGAGACTAGCGGGGGGGCCAGATACGCAGTATTTT. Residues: CASSPRLAGGPDTQYF.

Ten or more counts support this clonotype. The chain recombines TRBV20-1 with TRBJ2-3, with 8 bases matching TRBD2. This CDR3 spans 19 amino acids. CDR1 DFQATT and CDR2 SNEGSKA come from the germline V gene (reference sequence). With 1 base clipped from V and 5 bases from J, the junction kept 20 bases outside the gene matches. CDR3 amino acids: CSARVQSGSERIRVDTQYF. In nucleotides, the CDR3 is TGCAGTGCTAGAGTTCAGAGCGGGAGTGAAAGAATTCGGGTAGATACGCAGTATTTT.

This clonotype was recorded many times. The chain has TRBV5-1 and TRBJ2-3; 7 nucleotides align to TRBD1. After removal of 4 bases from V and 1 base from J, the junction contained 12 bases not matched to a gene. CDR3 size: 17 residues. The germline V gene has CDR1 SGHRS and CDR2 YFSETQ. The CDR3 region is CASSLITTGWGTDTQYF. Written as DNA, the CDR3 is TGCGCCAGCAGCCTAATCACGACAGGGTGGGGCACAGATACGCAGTATTTT.

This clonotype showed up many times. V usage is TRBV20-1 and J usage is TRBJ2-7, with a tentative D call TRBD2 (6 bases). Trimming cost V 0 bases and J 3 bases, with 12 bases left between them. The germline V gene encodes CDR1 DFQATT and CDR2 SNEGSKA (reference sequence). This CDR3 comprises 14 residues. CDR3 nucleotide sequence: TGCAGTGCTAGAGAACGGGGGTCCATCTACGAGCAGTACTTC. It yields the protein CSARERGSIYEQYF.

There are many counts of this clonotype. The CDR3 sequence is CASSNTGELFF. CDR3 coding DNA: TGTGCCAGCAGCAACACCGGGGAGCTGTTTTTT. The chain combines TRBV12-3 or TRBV12-4 with TRBJ2-2; no clear D. CDR3 length: 11 amino acids. The V end was cut by 6 bases, the J end by 2 bases, with 1 base between.

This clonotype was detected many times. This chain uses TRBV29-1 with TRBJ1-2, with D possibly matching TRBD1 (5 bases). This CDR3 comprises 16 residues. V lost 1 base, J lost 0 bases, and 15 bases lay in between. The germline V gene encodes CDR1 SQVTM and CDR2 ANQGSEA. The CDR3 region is CSVEGLTGTANYGYTF. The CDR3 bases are TGCAGCGTTGAAGGATTAACCGGGACGGCTAACTATGGCTACACCTTC.

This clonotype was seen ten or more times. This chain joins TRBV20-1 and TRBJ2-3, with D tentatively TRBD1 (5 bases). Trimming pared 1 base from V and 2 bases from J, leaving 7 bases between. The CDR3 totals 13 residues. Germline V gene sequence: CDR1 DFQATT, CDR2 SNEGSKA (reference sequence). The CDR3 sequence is CSARAGNTDTQYF. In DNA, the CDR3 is TGCAGTGCTAGAGCAGGGAACACAGATACGCAGTATTTT.

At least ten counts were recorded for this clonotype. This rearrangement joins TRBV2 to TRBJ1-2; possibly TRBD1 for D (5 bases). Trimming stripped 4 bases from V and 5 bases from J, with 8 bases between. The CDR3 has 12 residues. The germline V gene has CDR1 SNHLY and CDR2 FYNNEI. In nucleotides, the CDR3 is TGTGCCAGCAGTGCCGCAGGGTATGGCTACACCTTC. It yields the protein CASSAAGYGYTF.

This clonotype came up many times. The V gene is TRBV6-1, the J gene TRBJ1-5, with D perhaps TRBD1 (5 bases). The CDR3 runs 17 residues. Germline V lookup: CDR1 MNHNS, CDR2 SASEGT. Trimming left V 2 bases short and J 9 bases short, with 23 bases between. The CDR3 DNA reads TGTGCCAGCAGTGAAACACATCCGGGACGGGCAGAGATGCCCCAGCATTTT. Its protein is CASSETHPGRAEMPQHF.

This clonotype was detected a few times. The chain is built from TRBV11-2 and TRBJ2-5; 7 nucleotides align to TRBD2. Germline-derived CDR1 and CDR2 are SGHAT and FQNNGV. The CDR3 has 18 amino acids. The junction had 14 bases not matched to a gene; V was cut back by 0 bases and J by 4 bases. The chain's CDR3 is CASSLDVGGGGFLETQYF. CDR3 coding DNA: TGTGCCAGCAGCTTAGACGTTGGGGGGGGAGGATTTCTAGAGACCCAGTACTTC.

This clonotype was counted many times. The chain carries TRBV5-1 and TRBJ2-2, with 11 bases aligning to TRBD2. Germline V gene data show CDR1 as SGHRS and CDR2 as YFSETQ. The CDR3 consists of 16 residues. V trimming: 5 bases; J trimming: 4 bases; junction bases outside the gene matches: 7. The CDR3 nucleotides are TGCGCCAGCAGTTTTCTAGCGGGAGGCGTCACCGGGGAGCTGTTTTTT. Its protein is CASSFLAGGVTGELFF.

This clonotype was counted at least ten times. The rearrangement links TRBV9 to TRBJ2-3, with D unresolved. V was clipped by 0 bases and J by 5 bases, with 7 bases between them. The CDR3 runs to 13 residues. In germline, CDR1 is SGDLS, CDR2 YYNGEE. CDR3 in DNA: TGTGCCAGCAGCGTAGCGTCAGGAGATACGCAGTATTTT. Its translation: CASSVASGDTQYF.

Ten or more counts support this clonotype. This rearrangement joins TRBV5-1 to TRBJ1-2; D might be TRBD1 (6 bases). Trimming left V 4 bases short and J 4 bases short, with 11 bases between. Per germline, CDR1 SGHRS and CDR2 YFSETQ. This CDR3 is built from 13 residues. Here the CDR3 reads CASSPDSFYGYTF. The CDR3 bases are TGCGCCAGCAGCCCGGACAGTTTCTATGGCTACACCTTC.

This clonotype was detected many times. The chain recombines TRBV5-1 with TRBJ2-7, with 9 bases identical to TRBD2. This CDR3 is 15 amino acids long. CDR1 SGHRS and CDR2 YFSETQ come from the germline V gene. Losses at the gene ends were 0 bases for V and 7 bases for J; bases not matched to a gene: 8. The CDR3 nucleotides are TGCGCCAGCAGCTTGGTCTTAGCGGGAGCAGGGGAGCAGTACTTC. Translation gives CASSLVLAGAGEQYF.

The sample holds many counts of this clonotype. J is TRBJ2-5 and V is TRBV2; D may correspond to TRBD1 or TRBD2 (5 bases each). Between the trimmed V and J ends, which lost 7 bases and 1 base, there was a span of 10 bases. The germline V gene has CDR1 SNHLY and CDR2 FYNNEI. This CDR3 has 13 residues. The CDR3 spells CASTRDGQETQYF. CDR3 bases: TGTGCCAGCACCCGGGACGGCCAAGAGACCCAGTACTTC.

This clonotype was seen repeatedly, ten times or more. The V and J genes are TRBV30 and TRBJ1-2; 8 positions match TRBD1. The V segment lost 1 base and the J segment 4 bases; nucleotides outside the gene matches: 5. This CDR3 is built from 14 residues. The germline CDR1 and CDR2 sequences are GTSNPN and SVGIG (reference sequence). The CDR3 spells CAWSEDRGGYGYTF. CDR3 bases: TGTGCCTGGAGTGAAGACAGGGGCGGCTATGGCTACACCTTC.

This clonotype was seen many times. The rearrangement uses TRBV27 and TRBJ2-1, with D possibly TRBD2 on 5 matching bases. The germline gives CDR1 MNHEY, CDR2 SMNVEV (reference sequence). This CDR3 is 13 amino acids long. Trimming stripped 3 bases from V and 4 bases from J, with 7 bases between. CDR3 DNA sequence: TGTGCCAGCAGTTTTGGACTTTACAATGAGCAGTTCTTC. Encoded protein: CASSFGLYNEQFF.

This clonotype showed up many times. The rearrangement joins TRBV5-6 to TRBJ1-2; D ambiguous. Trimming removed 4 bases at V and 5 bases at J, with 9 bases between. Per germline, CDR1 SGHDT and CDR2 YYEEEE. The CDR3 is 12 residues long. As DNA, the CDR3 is TGTGCCAGCAGCAGCGACGGTTATGGCTACACCTTC. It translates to CASSSDGYGYTF.